The sample holds a few counts of the clone carrying this T cell receptor beta chain. The donors, aged 6 to 90, were healthy Caucasians from Russia. These data belong to a study of blood T cells in healthy people across ages. With a J-beta primer mix and a sample-barcoded 5' primer, a second PCR ran about 6 to 11 cycles. TCRdb fed the 5' RACE reads into MiXCR, producing one record per CDR3 protein. Of about 1.4 million distinct CDR3 sequences listed, approximately 59% are singletons. V dropped 3 bases and J dropped 3 bases, with 15 bases sitting between them. This CDR3 contains 15 residues. Germline V gives CDR1 SGHRS, CDR2 YFSETQ.

V gene TRBV5-1 combines with J gene TRBJ1-2; D is possibly TRBD1 (5 bases). This clonotype was obtained from a young man in good health. What was sequenced was blood. The CDR3 DNA is TGCGCCAGCAGCTGGGGGGACCATATGGACTATGGCTACACCTTC. It yields the protein CASSWGDHMDYGYTF. Filled out from reference TRBV5-1 and TRBJ1-2, the complete variable domain reads KAGVTQTPRYLIKTRGQQVTLSCSPISGHRSVSWYQQTPGQGLQFLFEYFSETQRNKGNFPGRFSGRQFSNSRSEMNVSTLELGDSALYLCASSWGDHMDYGYTFGSGTRLTVV.